A single sample is the source of the 9 T cell receptor beta chains below, sequenced in a study of blood T cell repertoires in COVID-19. This table comes from immunoSEQ multiplex PCR, and its TCRdb copy is limited to in-frame clones, with some not included. The data show fewer than 300,000 clones, with about four fifths seen just once and approximately 14% held by the top ten. The sequenced sample consisted of peripheral blood. The source of these receptors is a person aged 70 to 85 with COVID-19, enrolled during active disease.

The rearrangement joins TRBV7-7 to TRBJ2-5; 8 nucleotides agree with TRBD2. V lost 5 bases and J lost 2; bases outside the gene matches: 10. The CDR3 consists of 16 residues. Germline CDR1 and CDR2: SSHAT and FNYEAQ (reference sequence). CDR3 region: CASSPGGPGLQETQYF. For the CDR3, the DNA is TGTGCCAGCAGCCCGGGGGGGCCAGGGTTACAAGAGACCCAGTACTTC.

The rearrangement joins TRBV6-5 to TRBJ2-7; D not certain. The CDR3 covers 14 residues. V was clipped by 2 bases and J by 4 bases, with 12 bases between them. Germline V gene sequence: CDR1 MNHEY, CDR2 SVGAGI. The CDR3 nucleotides are TGTGCCAGCAGTTACGCCCAGGAAAATTACGAGCAGTACTTC. As protein: CASSYAQENYEQYF.

The chain carries TRBV28 and TRBJ1-6; tentative D call: TRBD1 (6 bases). From germline, CDR1 is MDHEN and CDR2 SYDVKM. V was clipped by 6 bases and J by 9 bases, with 15 bases between them. CDR3 length: 14 residues. The DNA of the CDR3 is TGTGCCAGCAGACAGGGATTATCCCTTTCACCCCTCCACTTT. Translating gives CASRQGLSLSPLHF. Drawing the rest from reference TRBV28 and TRBJ1-6, the complete variable domain is DVKVTQSSRYLVKRTGEKVFLECVQDMDHENMFWYRQDPGLGLRLIYFSYDVKMKEKGDIPEGYSVSREKKERFSLILESASTNQTSMYLCASRQGLSLSPLHFGNGTRLTVT.

This clone has only one observation. V usage is TRBV7-2 and J usage is TRBJ2-1; 7 bases agree with TRBD2. Germline V CDR1 and CDR2: SGHTA, FQGNSA. CDR3 length equals 16 residues. With 4 bases clipped from V and 2 bases from J, the junction kept 8 bases outside the gene matches. The CDR3 DNA is TGTGCCAGCAGCTCCGGGGGGACCCTACCCTACAATGAGCAGTTCTTC. As protein: CASSSGGTLPYNEQFF.

A single count supports this clone. CDR3 protein: CASSESSIGGSYNEQFF. CDR3 DNA: TGCGCCAGCAGCGAATCGTCAATAGGGGGCAGCTACAATGAGCAGTTCTTC. The chain carries TRBV4-3 and TRBJ2-1; TRBD1 matches 7 bases. The germline V gene encodes CDR1 LGHNA and CDR2 YSLEER. Trimming cost V 5 bases and J 3 bases; bases outside gene matches: 13. CDR3 size: 17 residues.

The chain joins TRBV19 to TRBJ2-7; TRBD2 matches 7 bases. V was pared by 11 bases and J by 2 bases, with 0 bases of the junction left unmatched. The length of the CDR3 is 10 residues. Per germline, CDR1 LNHDA and CDR2 SQIVND (reference sequence). CDR3 sequence: CAGLAYEQYF. The CDR3 bases are TGTGCCGGACTAGCCTACGAGCAGTACTTC.

J is TRBJ1-1 and V is TRBV5-6; D not resolved. The CDR3 has 12 residues. V was clipped by 4 bases and J by 6 bases, with 10 bases between them. Germline CDR1 is SGHDT and CDR2 is YYEEEE. The DNA for the CDR3 is TGTGCCAGCAGCCGTGGCGCGGCTGAAGCTTTCTTT. Translation gives CASSRGAAEAFF.

The chain combines TRBV25-1 with TRBJ1-3, with D unclear. Per germline, CDR1 MGHDK and CDR2 SYGVNS. This CDR3 comprises 15 residues. V lost 4 bases, J lost 3 bases, and 13 bases lay in between. As DNA, the CDR3 is TGTGCCAGCAGTGCACCGAGGGCCTTTGGAAACACCATATATTTT. Its protein product is CASSAPRAFGNTIYF.

The count of this clone is one. The chain joins TRBV7-3 to TRBJ2-1; 8 bases line up with TRBD2. The CDR3 extends over 14 amino acids. In germline, CDR1 is SGHTA, CDR2 FQGTGA. V gave up 5 bases and J gave up 6 bases; unmatched junction bases: 6. CDR3 sequence reads: CASSLIAGPNEQFF. Written as DNA, the CDR3 is TGTGCCAGCAGCCTCATAGCGGGGCCCAATGAGCAGTTCTTC. Combining the CDR3 with reference TRBV7-3 and TRBJ2-1 gives the whole variable domain GAGVSQTPSNKVTEKGKYVELRCDPISGHTALYWYRQSLGQGPEFLIYFQGTGAADDSGLPNDRFFAVRPEGSVSTLKIQRTERGDSAVYLCASSLIAGPNEQFFGPGTRLTVL.